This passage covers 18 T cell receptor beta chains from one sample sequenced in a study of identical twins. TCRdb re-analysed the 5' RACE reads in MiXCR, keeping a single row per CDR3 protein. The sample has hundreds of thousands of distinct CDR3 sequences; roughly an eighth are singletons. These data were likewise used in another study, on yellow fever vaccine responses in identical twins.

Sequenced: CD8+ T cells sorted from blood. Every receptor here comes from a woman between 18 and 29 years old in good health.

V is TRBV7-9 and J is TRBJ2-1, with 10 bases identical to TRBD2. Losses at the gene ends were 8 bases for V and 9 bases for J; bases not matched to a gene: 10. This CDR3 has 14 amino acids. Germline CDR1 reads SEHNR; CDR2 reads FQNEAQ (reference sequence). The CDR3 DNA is TGTGCCAGCGGGGCTAGCGGGAGAAACGGTGAGCAGTTCTTC. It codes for CASGASGRNGEQFF.

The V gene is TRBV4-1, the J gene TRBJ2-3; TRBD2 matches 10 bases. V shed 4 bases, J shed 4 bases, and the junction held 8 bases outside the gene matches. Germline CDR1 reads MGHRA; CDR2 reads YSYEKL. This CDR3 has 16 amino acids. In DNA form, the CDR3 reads TGCGCCAGCAGCCCCGGGCTAGCGGGAGACTCAGATACGCAGTATTTT. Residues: CASSPGLAGDSDTQYF.

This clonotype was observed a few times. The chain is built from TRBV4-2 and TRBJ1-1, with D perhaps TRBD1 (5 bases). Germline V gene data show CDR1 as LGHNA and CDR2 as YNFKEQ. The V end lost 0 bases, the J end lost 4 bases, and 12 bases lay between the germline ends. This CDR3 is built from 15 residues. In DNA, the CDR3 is TGTGCCAGCAGCCAAGATATAGGACAACCCACTGAAGCTTTCTTT. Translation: CASSQDIGQPTEAFF.

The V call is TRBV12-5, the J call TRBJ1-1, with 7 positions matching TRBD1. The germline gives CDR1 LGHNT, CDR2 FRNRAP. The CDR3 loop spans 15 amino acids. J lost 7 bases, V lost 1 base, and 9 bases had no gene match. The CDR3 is CASGLGRQGGNEAFF. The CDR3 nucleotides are TGTGCTAGTGGTTTGGGGAGACAGGGCGGGAATGAAGCTTTCTTT.

CDR3 nucleotide sequence: TGTGCCAGCGACCGGAGGGAGACCCAGTACTTC. It encodes CASDRRETQYF. The chain links TRBV28 to TRBJ2-5; TRBD2 might be the D (5 bases). From germline, CDR1 is MDHEN and CDR2 SYDVKM. This CDR3 comprises 11 residues. Trimming removed 8 bases at V and 5 bases at J, with 9 bases between.

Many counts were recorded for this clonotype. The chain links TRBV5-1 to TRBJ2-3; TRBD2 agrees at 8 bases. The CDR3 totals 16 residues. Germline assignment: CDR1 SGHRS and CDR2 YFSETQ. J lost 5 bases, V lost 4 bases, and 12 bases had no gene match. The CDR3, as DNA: TGCGCCAGCAGCCTAACCGGGACTAGGCCTCGAGATACGCAGTATTTT. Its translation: CASSLTGTRPRDTQYF.

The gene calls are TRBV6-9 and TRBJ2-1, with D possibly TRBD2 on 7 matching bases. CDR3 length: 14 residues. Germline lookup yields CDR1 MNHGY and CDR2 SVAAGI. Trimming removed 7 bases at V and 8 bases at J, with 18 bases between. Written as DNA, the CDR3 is TGTGCCAGCACCGGGGGCAGGGAGGGCTATGAGCAGTTCTTC. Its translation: CASTGGREGYEQFF.

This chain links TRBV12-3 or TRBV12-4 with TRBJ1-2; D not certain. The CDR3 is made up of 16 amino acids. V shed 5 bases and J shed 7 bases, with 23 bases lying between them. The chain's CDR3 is CASSPVTRDLESGYTF. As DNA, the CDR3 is TGTGCCAGCAGTCCCGTTACAAGGGATCTGGAGAGTGGCTACACCTTC.

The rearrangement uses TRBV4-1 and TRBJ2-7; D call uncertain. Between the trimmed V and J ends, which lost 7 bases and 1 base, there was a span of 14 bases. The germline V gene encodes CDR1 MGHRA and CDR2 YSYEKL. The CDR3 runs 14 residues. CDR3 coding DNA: TGCGCCAGCACCCATGGGGTGGGATCCTACGAGCAGTACTTC. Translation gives CASTHGVGSYEQYF.

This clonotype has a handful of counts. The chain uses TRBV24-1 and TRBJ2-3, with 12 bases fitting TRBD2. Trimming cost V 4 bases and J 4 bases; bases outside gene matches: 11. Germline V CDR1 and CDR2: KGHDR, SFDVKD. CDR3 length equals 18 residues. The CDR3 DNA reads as TGTGCCACCAGTGAAGTGGCTGGACTAGCGGGATTTGCAGATACGCAGTATTTT. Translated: CATSEVAGLAGFADTQYF.

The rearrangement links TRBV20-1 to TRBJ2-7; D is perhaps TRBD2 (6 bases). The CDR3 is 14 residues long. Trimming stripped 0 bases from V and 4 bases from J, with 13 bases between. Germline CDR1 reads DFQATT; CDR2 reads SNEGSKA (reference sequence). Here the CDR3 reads CSARDPGTGYEQYF. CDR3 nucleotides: TGCAGTGCTAGAGACCCCGGGACTGGTTACGAGCAGTACTTC.

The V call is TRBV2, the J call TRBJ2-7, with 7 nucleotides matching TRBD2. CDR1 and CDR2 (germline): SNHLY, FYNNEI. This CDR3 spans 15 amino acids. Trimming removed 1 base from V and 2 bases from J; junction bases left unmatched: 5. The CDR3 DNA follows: TGTGCCAGCAGTGAAGGAATAGCGGGTACCTACGAGCAGTACTTC. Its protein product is CASSEGIAGTYEQYF.

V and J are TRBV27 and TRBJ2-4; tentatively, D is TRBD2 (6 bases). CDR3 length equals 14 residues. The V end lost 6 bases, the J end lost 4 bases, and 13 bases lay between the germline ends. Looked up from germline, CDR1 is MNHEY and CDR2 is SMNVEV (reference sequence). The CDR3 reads CASRSTGAKNIQYF. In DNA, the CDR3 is TGTGCCAGCAGATCCACGGGAGCAAAAAACATTCAGTACTTC.

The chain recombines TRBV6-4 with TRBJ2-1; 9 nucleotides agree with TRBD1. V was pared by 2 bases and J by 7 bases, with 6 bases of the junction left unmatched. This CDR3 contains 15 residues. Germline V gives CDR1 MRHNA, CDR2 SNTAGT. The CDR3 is CASSDQTGGVNEQFF. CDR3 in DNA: TGTGCCAGCAGTGACCAGACAGGGGGTGTGAATGAGCAGTTCTTC.

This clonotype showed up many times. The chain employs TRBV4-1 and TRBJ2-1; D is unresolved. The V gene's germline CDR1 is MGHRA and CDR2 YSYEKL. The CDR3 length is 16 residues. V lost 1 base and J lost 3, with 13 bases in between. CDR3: CASSQGGSYDYNEQFF. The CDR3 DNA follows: TGCGCCAGCAGCCAAGGAGGTAGCTACGACTACAATGAGCAGTTCTTC.

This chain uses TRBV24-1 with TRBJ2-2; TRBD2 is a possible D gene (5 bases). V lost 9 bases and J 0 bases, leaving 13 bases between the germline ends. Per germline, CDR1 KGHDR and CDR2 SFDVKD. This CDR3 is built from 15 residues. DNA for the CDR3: TGTGCCACCGAAGCAGAGGGTTCGAACACCGGGGAGCTGTTTTTT. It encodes CATEAEGSNTGELFF.

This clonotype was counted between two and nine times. The CDR3: CASSLSLGVLAYEQYF. In DNA form, the CDR3 reads TGTGCCAGCAGTTTAAGTTTGGGTGTTCTAGCCTACGAGCAGTACTTC. The gene calls are TRBV27 and TRBJ2-7; the D is unclear. The germline CDR1 and CDR2 sequences are MNHEY and SMNVEV (reference sequence). This CDR3 has 16 residues. Between the trimmed V and J ends, which lost 2 bases and 2 bases, there was a span of 16 bases.

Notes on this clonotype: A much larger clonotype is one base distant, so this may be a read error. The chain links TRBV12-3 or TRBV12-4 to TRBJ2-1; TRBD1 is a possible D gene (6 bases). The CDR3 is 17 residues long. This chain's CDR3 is CASGFIPGQNTYNEQFF. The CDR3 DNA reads TGTGCCAGCGGTTTTATCCCCGGACAGAATACCTACAATGAGCAGTTCTTC.